This TCR beta chain was found in a study of blood T cell repertoires in COVID-19. Study information: Acute and convalescent COVID-19 samples came from the United States, Italy and Spain. PBMCs, B-cell-depleted T cells, or T cells were the source of the cDNA or gDNA that made up the material.

In the original workflow: It was from reference gene primer amplification that nucleated cell counts were estimated. Generated by immunoSEQ multiplex PCR, the TCRdb table keeps only in-frame clones and is missing some. V and J calls and clone size are those listed in that table; D and trimming were worked out from the DNA. Among more than 200,000 clones, approximately 84% were seen once, and the ten largest hold about 1.7%. V lost 2 bases to trimming and J lost 8 bases, with 13 bases between them. Germline CDR1 reads SGHVS; CDR2 reads FQNEAQ. This CDR3 is 14 amino acids long. Assignment of participants to cohorts was predicated upon participant-reported clinical history.

Sequenced material: PBMCs or T cells enriched from blood (not recorded which). V and J are TRBV7-8 and TRBJ2-4, with D possibly TRBD2 on 5 matching bases. The TCR sequence derives from a man aged 35-49 years who had recovered from COVID-19. The CDR3 loop reads CASSLRYRGDIQYF. The CDR3 nucleotides are TGTGCCAGCAGCTTAAGGTATCGGGGTGACATTCAGTACTTC.